Listed below are T cell receptor beta chains from one sample, sequenced in a study of T cells in Graves' hyperthyroidism and ophthalmopathy. TCRdb ran MiXCR on the multiplex PCR reads and lists one entry per CDR3 protein. The sample consists of around 350,000 distinct CDR3 sequences, more than 20% of them appearing once. Specimen: blood. These receptors were obtained from a man in his fifties or sixties with Graves' hyperthyroidism. CDR3s include the opening cysteine and the closing phenylalanine or tryptophan. A D gene is named only where the DNA matches it firmly. Expanded clones get a size class; other rows say once, few or many, or leave the size out.

clone_size	cdr3_length	d_call	v_call	j_call	cdr3_nt	cdr3_aa
.	15	TRBD2	TRBV12-5	TRBJ2-7	TGTGCTAGTGGTTCCGGACTAGCGGGAGGTTACGAGCAGTACTTC	CASGSGLAGGYEQYF
many	15	TRBD1	TRBV2	TRBJ2-5	TGTGCCAGCAGCCAAGGGGACAGGTTCCAAGAGACCCAGTACTTC	CASSQGDRFQETQYF
.	16	TRBD2	TRBV30	TRBJ2-1	TGTGCCTGGAGTGTAGGGGCGGGAGGGCCCCGCAATGAGCAGTTCTTC	CAWSVGAGGPRNEQFF
.	14	.	TRBV6-1	TRBJ1-1	TGTGCCAGCAGCGAACAGGGTAGAAGCACTGAAGCTTTCTTT	CASSEQGRSTEAFF
.	13	.	TRBV6-1	TRBJ2-7	TGTGCCAGCAGGTCAACAGTGGAGGCCGAGCAGTACTTC	CASRSTVEAEQYF
many	15	TRBD2	TRBV2	TRBJ2-7	TGTGCCAGCAGTGCCGGGACTAGCGGAACCTACGAGCAGTACTTC	CASSAGTSGTYEQYF
once	13	.	TRBV10-3	TRBJ2-7	TGTGCCATCAAGAGGACAGAAACCTACGAGCAGTACTTC	CAIKRTETYEQYF
few	15	TRBD1	TRBV5-8	TRBJ2-7	TGTGCCAGCAGCTTGGGGGGGACAGGGACGGGCGAGCAGTACTTC	CASSLGGTGTGEQYF
.	16	.	TRBV12-3/TRBV12-4	TRBJ2-3	TGTGCCAGCAGTACTGGGGACTCGACTGGCACAGATACGCAGTATTTT	CASSTGDSTGTDTQYF
.	17	.	TRBV7-6	TRBJ2-2	TGTGCCAGCATTGCGCGGGGTTGGGCCGAGGACACCGGGGAGCTGTTTTTT	CASIARGWAEDTGELFF
.	16	TRBD2	TRBV14	TRBJ2-3	TGTGCCAGCAGCCAACTACTAGCGGGAGACACAGATACGCAGTATTTT	CASSQLLAGDTDTQYF
.	14	.	TRBV24-1	TRBJ2-7	TGTGCCACCAGTTATGACAGGGAGGACTACGAGCAGTACTTC	CATSYDREDYEQYF
few	14	TRBD1	TRBV2	TRBJ1-2	TGTGCCAGCGTGGTAGGGGGCGCAGGCTATGGCTACACCTTC	CASVVGGAGYGYTF
many	15	TRBD1	TRBV27	TRBJ2-3	TGTGCCAGCAGCAAACTAGGGGGCGCGACAGATACGCAGTATTTT	CASSKLGGATDTQYF
.	22	TRBD2	TRBV28	TRBJ2-3	TGTGCCAGCAGACTTACGCGGGGAATCAACGGGGGACTAGCGGGGGGCACAGATACGCAGTATTTT	CASRLTRGINGGLAGGTDTQYF
.	20	TRBD2	TRBV7-8	TRBJ2-1	TGTGCCAGCAGCTTAGCTCTCCTAGCGGGAGGGCCGGGTTTATGGAATGAGCAGTTCTTC	CASSLALLAGGPGLWNEQFF
many	13	.	TRBV28	TRBJ2-1	TGTGCCAGCAGTTTTCTCCCTCGCAATGAGCAGTTCTTC	CASSFLPRNEQFF
.	18	TRBD1	TRBV7-9	TRBJ2-6	TGTGCCAGCAGCTTGAACAGGGGAATGACTGCTGGGGCCAACGTCCTGACTTTC	CASSLNRGMTAGANVLTF
once	14	TRBD1	TRBV6-2/TRBV6-3	TRBJ2-1	TGTGCCAGCAGTTACTTCGGACAGGGAATTGAGCAGTTCTTC	CASSYFGQGIEQFF
.	14	.	TRBV19	TRBJ1-1	TGTGCCAGTAGTCTCTCGGAAGTTTTCACTGAAGCTTTCTTT	CASSLSEVFTEAFF
.	14	.	TRBV19	TRBJ2-2	TGTGCCAGTAGAGGTGCCGCGAACACCGGGGAGCTGTTTTTT	CASRGAANTGELFF
.	16	TRBD1	TRBV6-1	TRBJ2-5	TGTGCCAGCAGTTTATACAGGGGGTTGCGTCAAGAGACCCAGTACTTC	CASSLYRGLRQETQYF
few	13	.	TRBV11-2	TRBJ2-7	TGTGCCAGCAAAAGTCACCCGAGTCCTGAGCAGTACTTC	CASKSHPSPEQYF
few	16	.	TRBV24-1	TRBJ2-3	TGTGCCACCAGTGACCCTCTTGGGACTTCCCTGGATACGCAGTATTTT	CATSDPLGTSLDTQYF
many	15	.	TRBV3-1	TRBJ2-3	TGTGCCAGCAGCCAAGATTTTGGCTATTCAGATACGCAGTATTTT	CASSQDFGYSDTQYF
many	15	.	TRBV6-2/TRBV6-3	TRBJ1-5	TGTGCCAGCAGTTACATCCCCCTACTCAATCAGCCCCAGCATTTT	CASSYIPLLNQPQHF
.	16	.	TRBV7-9	TRBJ1-1	.	CASSLGGWGKGAEGFF
.	15	TRBD1	TRBV10-1	TRBJ1-5	TGCGCCAGCAGACCCGACAGGGCTACCAATCAGCCCCAGCATTTT	CASRPDRATNQPQHF
many	14	TRBD2	TRBV28	TRBJ2-3	TGTGCCAGCTGGACTAGCGGGAGCTCAGATACGCAGTATTTT	CASWTSGSSDTQYF
many	15	.	TRBV28	TRBJ2-1	TGTGCCAGCAGGGCCCCGGGACTCTCTGACAATGAGCAGTTCTTC	CASRAPGLSDNEQFF
.	16	TRBD2	TRBV5-1	TRBJ2-3	TGCGCCAGCTGCCGCGGACTAGCGGGGGCAACAGATACGCAGTATTTT	CASCRGLAGATDTQYF
.	13	.	TRBV10-3	TRBJ1-2	TGTGCCATCAGTGAGGGGGCTTCCTATGGCTACACCTTC	CAISEGASYGYTF
few	15	.	TRBV6-1	TRBJ2-7	TGTGCCAGCAGTTATACCGTGGACCGTCCCTACGAGCAGTACTTC	CASSYTVDRPYEQYF
few	13	.	TRBV3-1	TRBJ2-3	TGTGCCAGCAGCCCCATAGGAGCGACCCAGGGGTATTTT	CASSPIGATQGYF
few	15	.	TRBV12-3/TRBV12-4	TRBJ2-1	TGTGCCAGCACCATGGGTCCTAGCGAATACAATGAGCAGTTCTTC	CASTMGPSEYNEQFF
.	15	.	TRBV9	TRBJ2-1	TGTGCCAGCAGCGTACACCCTGATTTGAGGAATGAGCAGTTCTTC	CASSVHPDLRNEQFF
.	14	.	TRBV5-1	TRBJ2-5	TGCGCCAGCAGCCAGGGCAGTATCAAAGAGACCCAGTACTTC	CASSQGSIKETQYF
.	16	TRBD2	TRBV12-3/TRBV12-4	TRBJ2-2	TGTGCCAGCAGGCAACTAGCGGGATTGGACACCGGGGAGCTGTTTTTT	CASRQLAGLDTGELFF
few	16	TRBD2	TRBV20-1	TRBJ2-7	TGCAGTGCTAGAGATCAGACTAGCGGGAGCTCCTACGAGCAGTACTTC	CSARDQTSGSSYEQYF
few	14	TRBD2	TRBV7-3	TRBJ2-3	TGTGCCAGCAGCTTTAGCGGGAGATCAGATACGCAGTATTTT	CASSFSGRSDTQYF
few	15	.	TRBV5-1	TRBJ2-2	TGCGCCAGCAGCTTGTCCGGGACAACCACCGGGGAGCTGTTTTTT	CASSLSGTTTGELFF
.	13	.	TRBV20-1	TRBJ1-4	TGCAGTGCTAGGGAGGGGAGGCGTGAAAAACTGTTTTTT	CSAREGRREKLFF
.	13	.	TRBV29-1	TRBJ1-2	TGCAGCGTAAATGGGCAGTCAGTGTCCGGCTACACCTTC	CSVNGQSVSGYTF
few	16	TRBD2	TRBV7-3	TRBJ2-1	TGTGCCAGCAGCTTAAGGGTGGCTAGCGGATACAATGAGCAGTTCTTC	CASSLRVASGYNEQFF
.	9	.	TRBV30	TRBJ1-6	TGTGCCTGGGGGCCACCCCTCCACTTT	CAWGPPLHF
.	19	TRBD2	TRBV18	TRBJ2-2	TGTGCCAGCTCACTCCTCCCACTAGCGGGAGGCCTCAACACCGGGGAGCTGTTTTTT	CASSLLPLAGGLNTGELFF
.	14	.	TRBV19	TRBJ2-3	TGTGCCAGTAGTATGTATCCGGGGACAGATACGCAGTATTTT	CASSMYPGTDTQYF
.	15	TRBD2	TRBV19	TRBJ2-3	TGTGCCAGTAGTATCCCTAGCGGGAGAGCAGATACGCAGTATTTT	CASSIPSGRADTQYF
.	15	TRBD1	TRBV12-5	TRBJ1-2	TGTGCTAGTGGTTTCATGGGACAGGGGGCATCCGGCTACACCTTC	CASGFMGQGASGYTF